The text below deals with one T cell receptor beta chain. Antigen: not known. The data are from a study of T cell clonotyping in hematopoietic cell transplantation. Time point meaning: recipient sample about 28 days before transplant, after cytoreduction. Produced via immunoSEQ multiplex PCR; TCRdb's table is partial and in-frame only. The table records fewer than 15,000 clones, roughly 84% of them present only once. Findings of the study overall: After transplant, recipient diversity fell while pathologically expanded clonotypes grew through day 180.

This TCR derives from a man between 60 and 70 years old with acute myeloid leukemia. Some clones in this sample may be carry-over from other donors' samples. The material was peripheral blood mononuclear cells, obtained before stem cell transplant.

The DNA for the CDR3 is TGTGCCAGCAGCCCCGACGGTTACGAGCAGTACTTC. It encodes CASSPDGYEQYF. This chain links TRBV11-1 with TRBJ2-7; D is uncertain. Germline V gives CDR1 SGHAT, CDR2 FQDESV (reference sequence). The CDR3 spans 12 residues. V dropped 5 bases and J dropped 4 bases, with 9 bases sitting between them.